Listed here is a single T cell receptor beta chain. These data belong to a study of blood T cell repertoires in COVID-19. About the study: COVID-19 samples from acute and convalescent phases originated in the United States, Italy and Spain.

The Seattle patients joined while their infection was active and were tracked longitudinally afterward. The CDR3 consists of 13 residues. Germline CDR1 reads SGHDT; CDR2 reads YYEEEE. V was pared by 3 bases and J by 6 bases, with 3 bases of the junction left unmatched. Per the study methods: Nucleated cell counts were estimated from reference gene primer amplification. Data came from immunoSEQ multiplex PCR; TCRdb stores just in-frame clones and leaves some out. V, J and clone size are taken as reported in that table, and D and trimming were inferred from the DNA itself. The table has 250,000 to 350,000 clones, roughly 80% seen once.

The chain recombines TRBV5-6 with TRBJ1-1, with TRBD1 identical over 9 bases. Sequencing was done on a sample of peripheral blood. The receptor comes from a human donor with COVID-19, enrolled during active disease. The donor label of this sample is uncertain. The CDR3 DNA sequence: TGTGCCAGCAGCTACGGGGACAGGGCTGAAGCTTTCTTT. Amino acid sequence: CASSYGDRAEAFF.